The present T cell receptor beta chain was sequenced within a study of blood T cells in healthy people across ages. Using a J-beta primer mix together with a sample-barcoded 5' primer, a second PCR was run for about 6 to 11 cycles. One entry per CDR3 protein, called by TCRdb with MiXCR from the 5' RACE reads. This sample has some 1,000,000 distinct CDR3 sequences, with 25% found just once. The V gene lost 5 bases and the J gene lost 10 bases, with 21 bases spanning the gap. CDR3 length: 16 residues. The count of this clonotype is one. The sample also formed part of further work on T cells of mothers and their children.

The receptor's source is a girl aged 2 to 10 in good health. This chain uses TRBV12-3 or TRBV12-4 with TRBJ1-6; D ambiguous. Material: blood. The CDR3 loop reads CASSPTWMVLGSPLHF. DNA of the CDR3: TGTGCCAGCAGTCCGACCTGGATGGTTCTCGGGTCACCCCTCCACTTT.